Listed below are T cell receptor beta chains from one sample, sequenced in a study. TCRdb re-analysed the RT-PCR reads in MiXCR, keeping a single row per CDR3 protein. The sample carries more than 600,000 distinct CDR3 sequences, around 14% recorded once. Sequencing was done on a sample of memory CD4+ T cells from blood. The receptors originated from a female donor in good health, serving as a healthy control. Both conserved end residues are part of each CDR3. D genes are given only for firm matches. Clone size is not always given. Where it is, it says once, few, many or a class for expanded clones.

cdr3_aa: CASSLDRGALYNEQFF
cdr3_nt: TGTGCCAGCAGCTTGGATCGGGGGGCCCTTTACAATGAGCAGTTCTTC
clone_size: .
v_call: TRBV5-6
d_call: .
j_call: TRBJ2-1

cdr3_aa: CASCRGGTNTGELFF
cdr3_nt: TGTGCCAGCTGTAGGGGGGGCACAAACACCGGGGAGCTGTTTTTT
clone_size: many
v_call: TRBV6-6
d_call: .
j_call: TRBJ2-2

cdr3_aa: CASSQSTYEQYF
cdr3_nt: TGTGCCAGCAGCCAATCCACCTACGAGCAGTACTTC
clone_size: many
v_call: TRBV7-2
d_call: .
j_call: TRBJ2-7

cdr3_aa: CSAYRGTGEYNEQFF
cdr3_nt: TGCAGTGCTTATAGAGGGACAGGGGAATACAATGAGCAGTTCTTC
clone_size: few
v_call: TRBV20-1
d_call: TRBD1
j_call: TRBJ2-1

cdr3_aa: CASSRRQQETQYF
cdr3_nt: TGTGCCAGCAGCCGCCGACAGCAAGAGACCCAGTACTTC
clone_size: few
v_call: TRBV7-7
d_call: .
j_call: TRBJ2-5

cdr3_aa: CASSARQISPLHF
cdr3_nt: TGTGCCAGCAGCGCCCGACAGATTTCACCCCTCCACTTT
clone_size: few
v_call: TRBV7-2
d_call: .
j_call: TRBJ1-6

cdr3_aa: CATNPLANTGELFF
cdr3_nt: TGCGCCACCAATCCTCTAGCGAACACCGGGGAGCTGTTTTTT
clone_size: many
v_call: TRBV5-1
d_call: .
j_call: TRBJ2-2

cdr3_aa: CASSLAGDSKNIQYF
cdr3_nt: TGTGCCAGCAGCTTGGCTGGAGACAGCAAAAACATTCAGTACTTC
clone_size: .
v_call: TRBV5-4
d_call: .
j_call: TRBJ2-4

cdr3_aa: CASRLQLGETQYF
cdr3_nt: TGTGCCAGCCGCTTACAGCTGGGGGAGACCCAGTACTTC
clone_size: few
v_call: TRBV7-9
d_call: .
j_call: TRBJ2-5

cdr3_aa: CASRPTGDYEQYF
cdr3_nt: TGTGCCAGCAGACCAACAGGAGACTACGAGCAGTACTTC
clone_size: few
v_call: TRBV11-1
d_call: .
j_call: TRBJ2-7

cdr3_aa: CSARDLGVGYTF
cdr3_nt: TGCAGTGCTAGAGATCTGGGGGTCGGCTACACCTTC
clone_size: few
v_call: TRBV20-1
d_call: .
j_call: TRBJ1-2

cdr3_aa: CSVAQGGGGYEQYF
cdr3_nt: TGCAGTGTTGCGCAGGGAGGGGGAGGGTACGAGCAGTACTTC
clone_size: few
v_call: TRBV20-1
d_call: .
j_call: TRBJ2-7

cdr3_aa: CASSRSGSGANVLTF
cdr3_nt: TGTGCCAGCAGCCGTTCAGGGTCAGGGGCCAACGTCCTGACTTTC
clone_size: .
v_call: TRBV9
d_call: .
j_call: TRBJ2-6

cdr3_aa: CSAAMTGDIQETQYF
cdr3_nt: TGCAGTGCTGCTATGACAGGCGACATTCAAGAGACCCAGTACTTC
clone_size: .
v_call: TRBV20-1
d_call: .
j_call: TRBJ2-5

cdr3_aa: CASSLFPSGIGDEQFF
cdr3_nt: TGTGCCAGCAGTTTATTTCCTAGCGGGATCGGCGATGAGCAGTTCTTC
clone_size: .
v_call: TRBV28
d_call: TRBD2
j_call: TRBJ2-1

cdr3_aa: CASSLFLAISYEQYF
cdr3_nt: TGTGCCAGCAGCTTGTTTCTGGCAATATCCTACGAGCAGTACTTC
clone_size: many
v_call: TRBV5-5
d_call: .
j_call: TRBJ2-7

cdr3_aa: CASTPRQGVGYTF
cdr3_nt: TGTGCCAGCACCCCTAGACAGGGGGTTGGCTACACCTTC
clone_size: .
v_call: TRBV12-3/TRBV12-4
d_call: TRBD1
j_call: TRBJ1-2

cdr3_aa: CASSFNRITDTQYF
cdr3_nt: TGTGCCAGCAGCTTTAATAGGATCACAGATACGCAGTATTTT
clone_size: many
v_call: TRBV7-2
d_call: .
j_call: TRBJ2-3

cdr3_aa: CASSLIQDNEQFF
cdr3_nt: TGCGCCAGCAGCTTGATACAGGACAATGAGCAGTTCTTC
clone_size: few
v_call: TRBV5-1
d_call: .
j_call: TRBJ2-1

cdr3_aa: CASSFGTGRKLFF
cdr3_nt: TGTGCCAGCAGTTTCGGGACAGGGCGGAAACTGTTTTTT
clone_size: .
v_call: TRBV12-3/TRBV12-4
d_call: TRBD1
j_call: TRBJ1-4

cdr3_aa: CASSSPGQADGGYTF
cdr3_nt: TGTGCCAGCAGCTCCCCGGGACAGGCAGACGGGGGCTACACCTTC
clone_size: few
v_call: TRBV5-4
d_call: TRBD1
j_call: TRBJ1-2

cdr3_aa: CASSHVGVKTEAFF
cdr3_nt: TGTGCCAGCAGCCACGTAGGGGTGAAGACTGAAGCTTTCTTT
clone_size: .
v_call: TRBV7-2
d_call: .
j_call: TRBJ1-1

cdr3_aa: CSAVPGLAGAQQFF
cdr3_nt: TGCAGTGCCGTCCCGGGACTAGCGGGAGCACAGCAGTTCTTC
clone_size: many
v_call: TRBV20-1
d_call: TRBD2
j_call: TRBJ2-1

cdr3_aa: CASSILPQQDTQYF
cdr3_nt: TGTGCCAGCAGCATCCTGCCCCAGCAAGATACGCAGTATTTT
clone_size: many
v_call: TRBV9
d_call: .
j_call: TRBJ2-3

cdr3_aa: CSAPGTSGSRATDTQYF
cdr3_nt: TGCAGTGCTCCCGGGACTAGCGGGAGTAGGGCCACAGATACGCAGTATTTT
clone_size: few
v_call: TRBV20-1
d_call: TRBD2
j_call: TRBJ2-3

cdr3_aa: CASRPPGLSSWETQYF
cdr3_nt: TGTGCCAGCAGGCCACCGGGACTTAGTTCATGGGAGACCCAGTACTTC
clone_size: .
v_call: TRBV28
d_call: .
j_call: TRBJ2-5

cdr3_aa: CASSLNLFSNQPQHF
cdr3_nt: TGTGCCAGCAGTTTGAACCTCTTTAGCAATCAGCCCCAGCATTTT
clone_size: .
v_call: TRBV12-3/TRBV12-4
d_call: .
j_call: TRBJ1-5

cdr3_aa: CASSQDLLGNQPQHF
cdr3_nt: TGTGCCAGCAGCCAAGATCTCCTGGGCAATCAGCCCCAGCATTTT
clone_size: .
v_call: TRBV4-2
d_call: .
j_call: TRBJ1-5

cdr3_aa: CSVFWAGLQGPSIREQFF
cdr3_nt: TGCAGCGTGTTCTGGGCGGGGTTACAGGGTCCTTCAATCCGCGAGCAGTTCTTC
clone_size: few
v_call: TRBV29-1
d_call: .
j_call: TRBJ2-1

cdr3_aa: CASSSRQGTPEAFF
cdr3_nt: TGTGCCAGCAGCTCACGGCAGGGAACCCCTGAAGCTTTCTTT
clone_size: many
v_call: TRBV7-2
d_call: .
j_call: TRBJ1-1